These 28 T cell receptor beta chains were all obtained from the same sample, sequenced in a study of blood T cell dynamics during melanoma immunotherapy. Here immunoSEQ multiplex PCR was the method, and the copy in TCRdb shows in-frame clones only, minus some. This repertoire shows several thousand clones, less than 85% found once; its top ten account for approximately 30%. This sample's time point: pre-treatment baseline. Material: blood, obtained from a patient treated with checkpoint blockade. The receptors here all came from a human donor with melanoma.

This chain joins TRBV6-4 and TRBJ1-1; 7 bases agree with TRBD1. Germline V gene data show CDR1 as MRHNA and CDR2 as SNTAGT. The CDR3 is made up of 14 amino acids. J gave up 1 base and V 5 bases, and 4 bases lay outside the gene matches. CDR3 DNA: TGTGCCAGCAGTAAGGGACAGCAGAACACTGAAGCTTTCTTT. Amino acids: CASSKGQQNTEAFF.

This chain's CDR3 is CASSQRSGLAGVNGELFF. CDR3 nucleotides: TGTGCCAGCAGTCAAAGATCGGGACTAGCGGGAGTTAACGGGGAGCTGTTTTTT. This chain connects TRBV13 to TRBJ2-2; 14 nucleotides match TRBD2. V gave up 6 bases and J gave up 7 bases; unmatched junction bases: 13. CDR1 PRHDT and CDR2 FYEKMQ come from the germline V gene (reference sequence). The CDR3 has 18 amino acids.

This clone was seen a handful of times. The chain recombines TRBV13 with TRBJ1-2, with D possibly TRBD1 on 6 matching bases. CDR3 length: 16 amino acids. With 1 base removed from V and 6 bases from J, the gap between germline ends came to 18 bases. In germline, CDR1 is PRHDT, CDR2 FYEKMQ (reference sequence). CDR3 nucleotide sequence: TGTGCCAGCAGCTTAGAGGCCACAGGGTCTTGGCATGGCTACACCTTC. It is translated as CASSLEATGSWHGYTF.

J is TRBJ2-1 and V is TRBV7-3; 10 bases are shared with TRBD2. Trimming took 5 bases from V and 2 from J; bases not matched to a gene: 3. The V gene's germline CDR1 is SGHTA and CDR2 FQGTGA. The CDR3 is 15 amino acids. The CDR3 DNA is TGTGCCAGCAGCGACGGACTAGCGGCCTACAATGAGCAGTTCTTC. This encodes CASSDGLAAYNEQFF.

The chain combines TRBV18 with TRBJ2-1; 11 bases agree with TRBD2. The germline gives CDR1 KGHSH, CDR2 LQKENI. CDR3 length equals 16 residues. V trimming: 3 bases; J trimming: 6 bases; junction bases outside the gene matches: 7. CDR3 sequence: CASSPPSGGSSNEQFF. CDR3 bases: TGTGCCAGCTCACCCCCTAGCGGGGGGTCCAGCAATGAGCAGTTCTTC. The whole variable domain, filled in from reference TRBV18 and TRBJ2-1, reads NAGVMQNPRHLVRRRGQEARLRCSPMKGHSHVYWYRQLPEEGLKFMVYLQKENIIDESGMPKERFSAEFPKEGPSILRIQQVVRGDSAAYFCASSPPSGGSSNEQFFGPGTRLTVL.

Comments on this clone: One end of the junction does not line up with germline, which may come from a read error. The rearrangement links TRBV2 to TRBJ2-7, with D tentatively TRBD1 (5 bases). The CDR3 spans 17 residues. Germline V gives CDR1 SNHLY, CDR2 FYNNEI. CDR3 protein: CASSEALTGRFVYGQYF. CDR3 bases: TGTGCCAGCAGTGAAGCGCTTACAGGAAGATTTGTGTACGGGCAGTACTTC.

The rearrangement links TRBV6-6 to TRBJ2-7; D ambiguous. Between the trimmed V and J ends, which lost 0 bases and 2 bases, there was a span of 8 bases. The CDR3 extends over 14 amino acids. Germline CDR1 and CDR2: MNHNY and SVGAGI (reference sequence). The CDR3 loop is CASSYSPGAYEQYF. In nucleotides, the CDR3 is TGTGCCAGCAGTTACTCCCCGGGTGCCTACGAGCAGTACTTC.

This clone appeared once. This chain joins TRBV7-2 and TRBJ1-1; 8 nucleotides align to TRBD1. J lost 0 bases, V lost 4 bases, and 7 bases had no gene match. Germline CDR1 and CDR2: SGHTA and FQGNSA. This CDR3 comprises 16 residues. The CDR3 DNA is TGTGCCAGCAGCTATCACCTGACAGGGGTGAACACTGAAGCTTTCTTT. It codes for CASSYHLTGVNTEAFF.

This clone was found once. The gene calls are TRBV5-1 and TRBJ2-3; the D gene could be TRBD1 or TRBD2 (5 bases each). Germline V CDR1 and CDR2: SGHRS, YFSETQ. This CDR3 region has 14 residues. The germline V and J ends were trimmed by 6 bases and 5 bases, with 16 bases remaining between them. The CDR3 here is CASTRDQAIDTQYF. The CDR3 nucleotides are TGCGCCAGCACCAGGGACCAAGCAATAGATACGCAGTATTTT.

The chain uses TRBV6-6 and TRBJ2-3; no clear D. V was trimmed by 0 bases and J by 4 bases, leaving 11 bases between them. Per the germline V gene, CDR1 is MNHNY and CDR2 is SVGAGI (reference sequence). The CDR3 runs to 15 residues. CDR3 region: CASSYSINSADTQYF. The DNA for the CDR3 is TGTGCCAGCAGTTACTCCATTAATAGTGCAGATACGCAGTATTTT.

A few counts support this clone. The genes are TRBV5-1 and TRBJ2-7; D gene ambiguous. Germline CDR1 SGHRS, CDR2 YFSETQ. This CDR3 is built from 15 residues. The V gene lost 1 base and the J gene lost 0 bases, with 11 bases spanning the gap. DNA of the CDR3: TGCGCCAGCAGCTTGACTCGTGGAGACTCCTACGAGCAGTACTTC. Protein product: CASSLTRGDSYEQYF.

This clone is categorized as large. This sequence joins TRBV30 and TRBJ2-7; D is undetermined. In germline, CDR1 is GTSNPN, CDR2 SVGIG (reference sequence). Trimming pared 0 bases from V and 0 bases from J, leaving 9 bases between. This CDR3 spans 14 amino acids. The CDR3 sequence: CAWSVGDFSYEQYF. The CDR3 DNA sequence: TGTGCCTGGAGTGTTGGGGATTTCTCCTACGAGCAGTACTTC.

This clone occurred once. This chain links TRBV10-2 with TRBJ2-4, with D possibly being TRBD2 (6 bases). V was clipped by 3 bases and J by 1 base, with 10 bases between them. CDR1 WSHSY and CDR2 SAAADI come from the germline V gene. This CDR3 spans 15 amino acids. The CDR3 DNA reads TGCGCCAGCAGTGATTGGGCGGGGGCCAAAAACATTCAGTACTTC. Translation: CASSDWAGAKNIQYF.

In its sample, this clone was seen a few times. The genes are TRBV7-9 and TRBJ1-2; D is unclear. The ends were cut back, 7 bases at V and 6 bases at J, with 18 bases in the middle. There are 14 residues in the CDR3. Germline V gene sequence: CDR1 SEHNR, CDR2 FQNEAQ (reference sequence). CDR3 protein: CASTSQGSDHGYTF. The DNA for the CDR3 is TGTGCCAGCACCTCCCAAGGGTCGGATCATGGCTACACCTTC.

This clone was recorded a few times. The gene calls are TRBV11-2 and TRBJ1-2; 7 bases are a match to TRBD1. Germline V gene data show CDR1 as SGHAT and CDR2 as FQNNGV. CDR3 length: 13 residues. V shed 5 bases and J 2 bases; nucleotides not matched to a gene: 2. The CDR3 DNA follows: TGTGCCAGCAGCCCGACAGGGAACTATGGCTACACCTTC. Amino acids: CASSPTGNYGYTF.

The chain links TRBV25-1 to TRBJ2-1; maybe TRBD1 (5 bases). The CDR3 sequence is 17 residues long. Per germline, CDR1 MGHDK and CDR2 SYGVNS. Trimming took off 4 bases at V and 4 bases at J, with 20 bases between the two ends. CDR3 protein: CASSARRGQGFYNEQFF. The DNA of the CDR3 is TGTGCCAGCAGTGCTAGGCGTGGACAAGGTTTTTACAATGAGCAGTTCTTC.

This chain links TRBV5-5 with TRBJ2-7; D call uncertain. The germline gives CDR1 SGHKS, CDR2 YYEKEE (reference sequence). This CDR3 has 15 residues. V shed 2 bases and J shed 0 bases, with 12 bases lying between them. The CDR3 sequence: CASSFRVLDSYEQYF. CDR3 in DNA: TGTGCCAGCAGCTTTAGGGTCCTTGACTCCTACGAGCAGTACTTC.

The chain recombines TRBV9 with TRBJ2-3; D uncertain. Trimming stripped 2 bases from V and 4 bases from J, with 8 bases between. CDR3 size: 13 residues. Germline V CDR1 and CDR2: SGDLS, YYNGEE. CDR3 in amino acids: CASSVAAPDTQYF. DNA for the CDR3: TGTGCCAGCAGCGTTGCAGCGCCAGATACGCAGTATTTT.

The rearrangement links TRBV11-3 to TRBJ1-1, with D perhaps matching TRBD1 (5 bases). The CDR3 is made up of 13 amino acids. The ends were cut back, 3 bases at V and 3 bases at J, with 8 bases in the middle. Germline CDR1 and CDR2: SGHNT and YENEEA. CDR3 loop: CASSLDTDTEAFF. CDR3 coding DNA: TGTGCCAGCAGCTTGGACACCGACACTGAAGCTTTCTTT.

This clone was seen more than once but under ten times. The CDR3 region is CASSPGQGYGYTF. The CDR3 bases are TGCGCCAGCAGCCCGGGACAGGGGTATGGCTACACCTTC. The gene calls are TRBV5-1 and TRBJ1-2; 10 nucleotides agree with TRBD1. The CDR3 has 13 amino acids. V trimming: 4 bases; J trimming: 5 bases; junction bases outside the gene matches: 2. Germline V CDR1 and CDR2: SGHRS, YFSETQ.

J is TRBJ1-1 and V is TRBV29-1; the D gene is possibly TRBD1 (6 bases). CDR1 SQVTM and CDR2 ANQGSEA come from the germline V gene. This CDR3 region has 13 residues. V shed 5 bases and J shed 0 bases, with 10 bases lying between them. The CDR3 protein is CSVSGTLNTEAFF. CDR3 nucleotide sequence: TGCAGCGTTTCGGGGACATTGAACACTGAAGCTTTCTTT.

The chain uses TRBV6-5 and TRBJ1-2, with 7 nucleotides matching TRBD1. Germline V gene data show CDR1 as MNHEY and CDR2 as SVGAGI. This CDR3 contains 15 residues. Unmatched junction bases numbered 6, after V lost 5 bases and J lost 0 bases. The CDR3 DNA reads as TGTGCCAGCAGTCTGACAGGGACGTCTAACTATGGCTACACCTTC. Protein product: CASSLTGTSNYGYTF.

This clone was recorded only once. The chain carries TRBV6-6 and TRBJ2-5; no clear D gene. CDR1 and CDR2 from the germline V gene are MNHNY and SVGAGI (reference sequence). CDR3 length equals 13 residues. V was shortened by 5 bases and J by 2 bases, with 9 bases between the two germline ends. The CDR3 region is CASSPPEQETQYF. DNA of the CDR3: TGTGCCAGCAGTCCCCCAGAGCAAGAGACCCAGTACTTC.

In this sample, this clone turned up once. The chain combines TRBV6-1 with TRBJ2-7; D call uncertain. The CDR3 has 11 residues. From germline, CDR1 is MNHNS and CDR2 SASEGT. Trimming took 3 bases from V and 4 from J, leaving 4 bases between them. This CDR3 is CASSEFYEQYF. The DNA for the CDR3 is TGTGCCAGCAGTGAGTTTTACGAGCAGTACTTC.

V is TRBV30 and J is TRBJ2-2, with TRBD2 matching over 13 bases. This CDR3 is 15 amino acids long. V lost 5 bases and J lost 7; bases outside the gene matches: 7. CDR1 GTSNPN and CDR2 SVGIG come from the germline V gene (reference sequence). CDR3 DNA sequence: TGTGCCTGGTCCGGACTAGCGGGAGATGGCGGGGAGCTGTTTTTT. Translated, it gives CAWSGLAGDGGELFF. The full variable domain, rest sourced from reference TRBV30 and TRBJ2-2, is SQTIHQWPATLVQPVGSPLSLECTVEGTSNPNLYWYRQAAGRGLQLLFYSVGIGQISSEVPQNLSASRPQDRQFILSSKKLLLSDSGFYLCAWSGLAGDGGELFFGEGSRLTVL.

CDR3 amino acids: CASGLLESSSGNTIYF. CDR3 nucleotides: TGCGCCAGCGGACTTTTGGAGTCGAGCTCTGGAAACACCATATATTTT. This chain joins TRBV5-1 and TRBJ1-3; D gene uncertain. CDR1 and CDR2 (germline): SGHRS, YFSETQ. V dropped 7 bases and J dropped 0 bases, with 17 bases sitting between them. This CDR3 contains 16 residues.

This rearrangement joins TRBV5-1 to TRBJ2-3; weak D call: TRBD1 (6 bases). Germline V lookup: CDR1 SGHRS, CDR2 YFSETQ. Trimming took 1 base from V and 0 from J, leaving 12 bases between them. CDR3 length: 16 residues. The CDR3 spells CASSLWGQTSTDTQYF. The DNA of the CDR3 is TGCGCCAGCAGCTTGTGGGGACAAACAAGCACAGATACGCAGTATTTT.

This chain links TRBV6-5 with TRBJ1-2; D remains ambiguous. V lost 6 bases to trimming and J lost 10 bases, with 18 bases between them. The CDR3 has 13 amino acids. The germline CDR1 and CDR2 sequences are MNHEY and SVGAGI. CDR3: CASSPGNSVTYTF. The DNA of the CDR3 is TGTGCCAGCAGCCCGGGGAACAGTGTCACCTACACCTTC.